This paragraph covers one T cell receptor (beta chain) sequence. CDR1 is SGHTA, CDR2 FQGNSA, per germline. V was cut by 4 bases and J by 4 bases, with 23 bases left in between. The CDR3 is made up of 18 amino acids. This sample was included in a study of control samples from healthy donors and cancer patients. TCRdb's table, derived via immunoSEQ multiplex PCR, lists solely in-frame clones and lacks some. This table holds some 120,000 clones, more than 70% found once. The TCR originated in a man aged 55 to 70 in good health. The V call is TRBV7-2, the J call TRBJ1-3; D not certain. Input material: blood. The CDR3 nucleotides read TGTGCCAGCAGCTCGCAACCCGGCGGAGGCGCTCGAGGAAACACCATATATTTT. Translation gives CASSSQPGGGARGNTIYF.